A selection of T cell receptor beta chains follows, all from one sample in a study of blood T cell repertoires in COVID-19. Generated by immunoSEQ multiplex PCR, the TCRdb table keeps only in-frame clones and is missing some. The table lists approximately 220,000 clones, around 90% of them singletons. Input material: peripheral blood. These TCRs come from a man aged 60-69 years with acute or convalescent COVID-19. Both conserved end residues are part of each CDR3. Fields, in order: D gene, clone size, V gene, J gene, CDR3 protein, CDR3 DNA. The D gene is left open where the match is weak. Some rows mark clone size as missing; the rest say once, few, many or name a class of expanded clone.

TRBD1	NA	TRBV5-1	TRBJ1-1	CASRYATGMNTEAFF	TGCGCCAGCAGGTACGCGACAGGGATGAACACTGAAGCTTTCTTT
TRBD2	NA	TRBV10-3	TRBJ2-3	CAIRDSGGATDTQYF	TGTGCCATCAGGGATAGCGGGGGGGCCACAGATACGCAGTATTTT
NA	few	TRBV7-9	TRBJ2-2	CASSLGAGELFF	TGTGCCAGCAGCTTAGGAGCCGGGGAGCTGTTTTTT
TRBD2	NA	TRBV7-2	TRBJ2-2	CASSLGLAGGPNGELFF	TGTGCCAGCAGCCTGGGACTAGCGGGGGGGCCGAACGGGGAGCTGTTTTTT
TRBD1	NA	TRBV11-3	TRBJ2-1	CASSLWGRGREDNEQFF	TGTGCCAGCAGCTTATGGGGCAGGGGGCGCGAGGACAATGAGCAGTTCTTC
NA	NA	TRBV18	TRBJ1-1	CASSKQGTDTEAFF	TGTGCCAGCTCAAAGCAGGGGACCGACACTGAAGCTTTCTTT
NA	NA	TRBV30	TRBJ1-3	CAWRSTGSGNTIYF	TGTGCCTGGCGGTCTACAGGGTCCGGAAACACCATATATTTT
TRBD2	NA	TRBV24-1	TRBJ2-1	CATSGESGGAGNEQFF	TGTGCCACCAGTGGCGAGAGCGGGGGGGCGGGGAATGAGCAGTTCTTC
NA	once	TRBV7-3	TRBJ1-1	CASSLTLSGEAFF	TGTGCCAGCAGCTTAACGTTGTCGGGTGAAGCTTTCTTT
NA	NA	TRBV9	TRBJ1-1	CASSVDGGTEAFF	TGTGCCAGCAGCGTAGACGGGGGTACTGAAGCTTTCTTT